The 27 T cell receptor beta chains reported below all come from one sample, sequenced in a study of identical twins. TCRdb passed the 5' RACE reads through MiXCR, listing each CDR3 protein once. The data contain 600,000 to 850,000 distinct CDR3 sequences, around a sixth of them singletons. Another study also made use of these data, one on T cells expressing NK-cell markers.

The source material was PBMCs. All receptors derive from a woman younger than 35 in good health.

V is TRBV11-3 and J is TRBJ2-1; perhaps TRBD2 as D (5 bases). The CDR3 covers 17 residues. V lost 4 bases, J lost 7 bases, and 23 bases lay in between. Germline lookup yields CDR1 SGHNT and CDR2 YENEEA. CDR3 sequence (DNA): TGTGCCAGCAGCTCTTCTTTAATCACGGAGGCCGAAAATGAGCAGTTCTTC. Its protein is CASSSSLITEAENEQFF.

This clonotype occurred a few times. The J gene is TRBJ2-7, the V gene TRBV29-1, with D unresolved. V was pared by 4 bases and J by 2 bases, with 12 bases between. Germline CDR1 and CDR2: SQVTM and ANQGSEA. The CDR3 runs 13 residues. The CDR3 region is CSVGMGSAYEQYF. CDR3 coding DNA: TGCAGCGTTGGTATGGGCAGCGCCTACGAGCAGTACTTC.

The CDR3 loop is CASSPRTAGNYGYTF. The CDR3 DNA reads TGCGCCAGCAGCCCCCGGACTGCGGGGAACTATGGCTACACCTTC. The chain joins TRBV5-1 to TRBJ1-2; D gene ambiguous. Trimming shortened V by 4 bases and J by 2 bases, and 15 bases separated the two germline ends. Looked up from germline, CDR1 is SGHRS and CDR2 is YFSETQ. This CDR3 has 15 amino acids. The variable domain in full, completed from reference TRBV5-1 and TRBJ1-2, reads KAGVTQTPRYLIKTRGQQVTLSCSPISGHRSVSWYQQTPGQGLQFLFEYFSETQRNKGNFPGRFSGRQFSNSRSEMNVSTLELGDSALYLCASSPRTAGNYGYTFGSGTRLTVV.

The chain joins TRBV20-1 to TRBJ1-6; D might be TRBD1 (5 bases). The V and J ends lost 3 bases and 0 bases respectively, with 15 bases between them. Looked up from germline, CDR1 is DFQATT and CDR2 is SNEGSKA (reference sequence). This CDR3 spans 17 amino acids. In nucleotides, the CDR3 is TGCAGTGCTAGGGACACGAAACATAGCTCCTATAATTCACCCCTCCACTTT. Protein: CSARDTKHSSYNSPLHF.

This clonotype was detected a few times. This rearrangement joins TRBV4-3 to TRBJ2-5; D ambiguous. This CDR3 has 14 amino acids. The V and J ends lost 1 base and 3 bases respectively, with 9 bases between them. CDR1 LGHNA and CDR2 YSLEER come from the germline V gene. For the CDR3, the DNA is TGCGCCAGCAGCCAAGTGGAGAACGAAGAGACCCAGTACTTC. Amino acid sequence: CASSQVENEETQYF.

This clonotype came up a few times. The V gene is TRBV5-4, the J gene TRBJ2-1; either TRBD1 or TRBD2 may supply D (5 bases each). Trimming removed 3 bases at V and 8 bases at J, with 15 bases between. The CDR3 length is 14 residues. The germline V gene encodes CDR1 SGHNT and CDR2 YYREEE (reference sequence). The DNA for the CDR3 is TGTGCCAGCAGCTCCCAGACTGGGGACGATGAGCAGTTCTTC. It codes for CASSSQTGDDEQFF.

This clonotype has more than one count but fewer than ten. J is TRBJ1-2 and V is TRBV6-1; D gene uncertain. The CDR3 is 13 residues long. The V end was cut by 6 bases, the J end by 4 bases, with 12 bases between. Per the germline V gene, CDR1 is MNHNS and CDR2 is SASEGT. This CDR3 is CASSRDGVYGYTF. The CDR3, as DNA: TGTGCCAGCAGCCGCGACGGGGTCTATGGCTACACCTTC.

The gene calls are TRBV10-1 and TRBJ2-3; no definite D call. V was pared by 6 bases and J by 0 bases, with 19 bases between. The CDR3 has 17 amino acids. Germline V lookup: CDR1 WNHNN, CDR2 SYGVQD (reference sequence). The CDR3 DNA is TGCGCCAGCAGCACAAATTTTGACCTCGACAGCACAGATACGCAGTATTTT. It codes for CASSTNFDLDSTDTQYF.

The genes are TRBV7-2 and TRBJ2-7, with D possibly matching TRBD1 (5 bases). The V end lost 5 bases, the J end lost 2 bases, and 10 bases lay between the germline ends. Germline V gene sequence: CDR1 SGHTA, CDR2 FQGNSA. The CDR3 length is 13 residues. The CDR3 sequence is CASSRLDTYEQYF. CDR3 nucleotides: TGTGCCAGCAGCAGACTGGACACCTACGAGCAGTACTTC.

This clonotype was observed a few times. CDR3 amino acids: CAISESSQETQYF. CDR3 DNA sequence: TGTGCCATCAGTGAGTCTAGCCAAGAGACCCAGTACTTC. The gene calls are TRBV10-3 and TRBJ2-5, with unresolved D. V was clipped by 0 bases and J by 1 base, with 3 bases between them. The CDR3 loop spans 13 amino acids. CDR1 and CDR2 (germline): ENHRY, SYGVKD.

This clonotype was detected only a few times. This chain links TRBV7-9 with TRBJ1-1, with 8 bases lining up with TRBD1. Trimming at V came to 4 bases and at J to 4 bases, leaving 8 bases not matched to a gene. The CDR3 is 15 amino acids. Looked up from germline, CDR1 is SEHNR and CDR2 is FQNEAQ (reference sequence). CDR3 DNA sequence: TGTGCCAGCAGCTACCTCAGGGGGCGCGGCACTGAAGCTTTCTTT. Translating gives CASSYLRGRGTEAFF.

Only a few counts were recorded for this clonotype. The gene calls are TRBV9 and TRBJ1-2; TRBD1 is a possible D gene (5 bases). The CDR3 is 13 residues long. The ends were cut back, 0 bases at V and 6 bases at J, with 9 bases in the middle. Germline CDR1 reads SGDLS; CDR2 reads YYNGEE. This CDR3 reads CASSVVRGHGYTF. The CDR3 region has the DNA TGTGCCAGCAGCGTAGTAAGGGGTCATGGCTACACCTTC.

The V and J genes are TRBV29-1 and TRBJ2-7; D may be TRBD1 (6 bases). This CDR3 region has 11 residues. V lost 5 bases and J 3 bases, leaving 8 bases between the germline ends. CDR1 is SQVTM, CDR2 ANQGSEA, per germline. The CDR3 DNA reads as TGCAGCGTTCAGGGGATCTACGAGCAGTACTTC. It yields the protein CSVQGIYEQYF.

This clonotype has a handful of counts. V and J are TRBV4-3 and TRBJ1-2; D may be TRBD1 (5 bases). Trimming shortened V by 3 bases and J by 1 base, and 15 bases separated the two germline ends. Germline CDR1 and CDR2: LGHNA and YSLEER. This CDR3 has 16 residues. CDR3 in DNA: TGCGCCAGCAGCCAGAATAGGGGTGGGAGTAACTATGGCTACACCTTC. Translation gives CASSQNRGGSNYGYTF.

This clonotype has just a few counts. V is TRBV7-8 and J is TRBJ1-2, with TRBD1 matching over 7 bases. Per germline, CDR1 SGHVS and CDR2 FQNEAQ. J gave up 5 bases and V 2 bases, and 2 bases lay outside the gene matches. The CDR3 totals 13 residues. CDR3 loop: CASSLRGRYGYTF. The CDR3 DNA follows: TGTGCCAGCAGCTTAAGGGGGCGGTATGGCTACACCTTC.

The genes are TRBV20-1 and TRBJ2-7; TRBD1 matches at 7 bases. The junction had 9 bases not matched to a gene; V was cut back by 1 base and J by 3 bases. This CDR3 is 15 amino acids long. The germline V gene has CDR1 DFQATT and CDR2 SNEGSKA (reference sequence). For the CDR3, the DNA is TGCAGTGCTAGAGTTAGCGTGGACAGGTTCTACGAGCAGTACTTC. It encodes CSARVSVDRFYEQYF.

This clonotype was observed a handful of times. This chain connects TRBV27 to TRBJ2-3, with D possibly TRBD1 on 5 matching bases. Trimming took 4 bases from V and 2 from J, leaving 10 bases between them. The germline CDR1 and CDR2 sequences are MNHEY and SMNVEV (reference sequence). The CDR3 is made up of 14 amino acids. The CDR3 nucleotides are TGTGCCAGCAGTTCCAGGGATAACACAGATACGCAGTATTTT. This sequence encodes CASSSRDNTDTQYF.

J is TRBJ2-1 and V is TRBV3-1; 9 nucleotides align to TRBD2. Germline V gene lookup returns CDR1 LGHDT and CDR2 YNNKEL (reference sequence). After removal of 2 bases from V and 7 bases from J, the junction contained 9 bases not matched to a gene. This CDR3 is built from 16 residues. DNA of the CDR3: TGTGCCAGCAGCCAAAGGGGCGGGGGGGCGCAAAATGAGCAGTTCTTC. Amino acids: CASSQRGGGAQNEQFF.

Of note for this clonotype: An end of the junction does not agree with germline; a read error may underlie this. This sequence joins TRBV5-5 and TRBJ2-4, with TRBD1 matching 9 bases. The CDR3 is 14 residues long. In germline, CDR1 is SGHKS, CDR2 YYEKEE (reference sequence). The CDR3 loop is CASSGTGGLRPVGF. The CDR3 region has the DNA TGTGCCAGCAGCGGCACAGGGGGCTTACGACCCGTTGGATTC.

This chain links TRBV3-1 with TRBJ2-5, with TRBD2 identical over 7 bases. The CDR3 has 13 amino acids. Germline CDR1 LGHDT, CDR2 YNNKEL (reference sequence). V was pared by 5 bases and J by 1 base, with 1 base of the junction left unmatched. The CDR3 DNA is TGTGCCAGCAGCGGGGGGGTCCAAGAGACCCAGTACTTC. Its protein product is CASSGGVQETQYF.

This clonotype was detected once. This chain joins TRBV10-2 and TRBJ2-7; a weak D match, TRBD2 (6 bases). The CDR3 spans 14 residues. Germline assignment: CDR1 WSHSY and CDR2 SAAADI. V was cut by 8 bases and J by 6 bases, with 20 bases left in between. The CDR3 protein is CASADLPGSAEQYF. CDR3 bases: TGCGCCAGCGCGGACCTCCCCGGGAGCGCCGAGCAGTACTTC.

At least ten counts were recorded for this clonotype. The chain joins TRBV10-3 to TRBJ1-6; D gene unclear. The CDR3 covers 13 residues. Trimming took 7 bases from V and 13 from J, leaving 17 bases between them. Per germline, CDR1 ENHRY and CDR2 SYGVKD. DNA of the CDR3: TGTGCCATCAAAGCGGGCTTCTTCGACCCCCTCCACTTT. Its translation: CAIKAGFFDPLHF.

The chain joins TRBV5-1 to TRBJ2-5, with 14 nucleotides matching TRBD2. The germline V gene encodes CDR1 SGHRS and CDR2 YFSETQ. Trimming removed 4 bases from V and 3 bases from J; junction bases left unmatched: 11. CDR3 length equals 18 residues. The CDR3 sequence is CASSPGTSGGGLEETQYF. In DNA form, the CDR3 reads TGCGCCAGCAGCCCCGGGACTAGCGGGGGAGGGTTAGAAGAGACCCAGTACTTC.

This clonotype was seen a handful of times. This sequence joins TRBV12-3 or TRBV12-4 and TRBJ1-2; the D gene is possibly TRBD1 (6 bases). V gave up 6 bases and J gave up 7 bases, with 9 bases separating them. The CDR3 totals 11 residues. In nucleotides, the CDR3 is TGTGCCAGCAGGACAGGTCTTGGCTACACCTTC. It codes for CASRTGLGYTF.

The chain couples TRBV7-3 to TRBJ2-2; perhaps TRBD2 as D (6 bases). CDR1 is SGHTA and CDR2 is FQGTGA in the germline V gene. V lost 5 bases and J lost 1, with 11 bases in between. The CDR3 has 15 residues. DNA of the CDR3: TGTGCCAGCAGCCCGACGGGACTGAACACCGGGGAGCTGTTTTTT. Residues: CASSPTGLNTGELFF.

The chain has TRBV18 and TRBJ2-1; a weak D match, TRBD2 (5 bases). The CDR3 totals 14 residues. Germline-derived CDR1 and CDR2 are KGHSH and LQKENI. Trimming stripped 2 bases from V and 5 bases from J, with 10 bases between. CDR3 sequence: CASSPERRNNEQFF. CDR3 sequence (DNA): TGTGCCAGCTCACCAGAGAGGAGGAACAATGAGCAGTTCTTC.

In its sample, this clonotype was seen a few times. This sequence joins TRBV5-1 and TRBJ2-1; 10 bases map to TRBD2. V lost 4 bases to trimming and J lost 7 bases; unmatched junction nucleotides: 8. The germline V gene encodes CDR1 SGHRS and CDR2 YFSETQ. The CDR3 is 15 amino acids. The CDR3 spells CASSPSSGRRNEQFF. CDR3 nucleotides: TGCGCCAGCAGCCCTAGTAGCGGGAGGCGGAATGAGCAGTTCTTC.